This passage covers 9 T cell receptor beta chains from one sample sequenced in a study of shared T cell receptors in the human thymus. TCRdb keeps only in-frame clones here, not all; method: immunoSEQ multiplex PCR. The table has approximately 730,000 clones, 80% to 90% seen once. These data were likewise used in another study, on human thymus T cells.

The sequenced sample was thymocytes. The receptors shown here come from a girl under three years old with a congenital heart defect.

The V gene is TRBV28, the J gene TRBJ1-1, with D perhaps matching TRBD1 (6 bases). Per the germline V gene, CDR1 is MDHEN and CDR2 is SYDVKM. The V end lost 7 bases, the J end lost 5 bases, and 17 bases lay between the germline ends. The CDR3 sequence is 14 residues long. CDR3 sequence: CASTEGAGETEAFF. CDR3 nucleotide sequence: TGTGCCAGCACCGAAGGGGCAGGGGAAACTGAAGCTTTCTTT. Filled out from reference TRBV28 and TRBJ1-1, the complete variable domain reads DVKVTQSSRYLVKRTGEKVFLECVQDMDHENMFWYRQDPGLGLRLIYFSYDVKMKEKGDIPEGYSVSREKKERFSLILESASTNQTSMYLCASTEGAGETEAFFGQGTRLTVV.

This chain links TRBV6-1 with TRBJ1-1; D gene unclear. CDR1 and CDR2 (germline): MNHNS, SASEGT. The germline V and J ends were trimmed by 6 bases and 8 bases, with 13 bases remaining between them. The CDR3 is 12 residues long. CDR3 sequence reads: CASSESVWEAFF. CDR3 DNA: TGTGCCAGCAGCGAGAGCGTATGGGAAGCTTTCTTT.

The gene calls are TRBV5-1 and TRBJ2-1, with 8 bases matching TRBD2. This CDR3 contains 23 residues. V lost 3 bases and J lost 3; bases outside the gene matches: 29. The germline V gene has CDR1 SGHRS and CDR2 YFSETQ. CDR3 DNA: TGCGCCAGCAGCTCCGAAAAACCAAAACAGGGTTCTTGGCTAGCGGGCATCTACAATGAGCAGTTCTTC. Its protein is CASSSEKPKQGSWLAGIYNEQFF.

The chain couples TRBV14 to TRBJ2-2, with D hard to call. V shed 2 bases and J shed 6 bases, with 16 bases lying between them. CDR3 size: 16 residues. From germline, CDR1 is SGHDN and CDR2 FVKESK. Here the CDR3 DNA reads TGTGCCAGCAGCCAATTGGAGTTTTTTCGTCCCGGGGAGCTGTTTTTT. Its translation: CASSQLEFFRPGELFF.

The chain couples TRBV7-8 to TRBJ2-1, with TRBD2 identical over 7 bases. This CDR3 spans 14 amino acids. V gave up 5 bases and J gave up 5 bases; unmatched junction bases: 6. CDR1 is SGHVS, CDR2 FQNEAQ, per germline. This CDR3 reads CASSTRTRHNEQFF. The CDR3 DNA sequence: TGTGCCAGCAGCACCCGGACTAGACACAATGAGCAGTTCTTC.

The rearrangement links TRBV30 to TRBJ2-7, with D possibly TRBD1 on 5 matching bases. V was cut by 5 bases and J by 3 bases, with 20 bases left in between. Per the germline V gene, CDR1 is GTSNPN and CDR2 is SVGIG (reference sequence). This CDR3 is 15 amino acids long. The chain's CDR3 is CAWGLVGHRLYEQYF. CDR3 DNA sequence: TGTGCCTGGGGGCTGGTAGGACACCGCCTCTACGAGCAGTACTTC. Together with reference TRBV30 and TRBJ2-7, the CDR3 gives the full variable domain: SQTIHQWPATLVQPVGSPLSLECTVEGTSNPNLYWYRQAAGRGLQLLFYSVGIGQISSEVPQNLSASRPQDRQFILSSKKLLLSDSGFYLCAWGLVGHRLYEQYFGPGTRLTVT.

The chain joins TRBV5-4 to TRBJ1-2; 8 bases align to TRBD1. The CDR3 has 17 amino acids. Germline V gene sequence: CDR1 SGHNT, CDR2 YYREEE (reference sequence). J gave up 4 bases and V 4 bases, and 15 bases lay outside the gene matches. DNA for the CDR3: TGTGCCAGCAGCCTGGACAGGGAGAACTTCGCCGCCTATGGCTACACCTTC. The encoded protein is CASSLDRENFAAYGYTF.

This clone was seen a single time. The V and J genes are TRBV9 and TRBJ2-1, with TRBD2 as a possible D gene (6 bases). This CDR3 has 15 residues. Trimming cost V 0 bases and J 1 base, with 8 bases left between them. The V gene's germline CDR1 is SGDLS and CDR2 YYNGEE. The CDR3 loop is CASSVAGESYNEQFF. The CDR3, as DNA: TGTGCCAGCAGCGTAGCGGGGGAATCCTACAATGAGCAGTTCTTC.

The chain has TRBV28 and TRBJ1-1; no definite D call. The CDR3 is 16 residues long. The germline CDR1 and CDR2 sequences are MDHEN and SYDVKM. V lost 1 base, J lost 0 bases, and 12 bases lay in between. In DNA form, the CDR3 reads TGTGCCAGCAGTTTATATGTCGCGAGGCTGAACACTGAAGCTTTCTTT. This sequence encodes CASSLYVARLNTEAFF.